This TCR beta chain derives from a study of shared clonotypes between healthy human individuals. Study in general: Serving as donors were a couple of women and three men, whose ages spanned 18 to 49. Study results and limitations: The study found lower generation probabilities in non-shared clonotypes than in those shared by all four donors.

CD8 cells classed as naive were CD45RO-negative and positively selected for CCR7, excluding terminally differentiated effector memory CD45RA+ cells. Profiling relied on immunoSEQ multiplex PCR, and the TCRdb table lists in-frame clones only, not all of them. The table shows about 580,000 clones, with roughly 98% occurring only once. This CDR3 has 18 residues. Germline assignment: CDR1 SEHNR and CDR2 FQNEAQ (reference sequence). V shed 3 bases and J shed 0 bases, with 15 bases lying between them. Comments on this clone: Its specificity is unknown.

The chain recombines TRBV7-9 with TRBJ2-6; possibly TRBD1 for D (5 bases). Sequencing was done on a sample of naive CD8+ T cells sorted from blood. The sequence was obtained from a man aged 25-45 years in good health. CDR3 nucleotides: TGTGCCAGCAGCTTTGTGAGAGACAGCCTCTCTGGGGCCAACGTCCTGACTTTC. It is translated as CASSFVRDSLSGANVLTF.